The rows below give T cell receptor beta chains drawn from one sample of a study of prognosis after radiotherapy for stage I lung cancer. MiXCR, run by TCRdb on the multiplex PCR reads, gives a single entry per CDR3 protein. This sample has some 10,000 distinct CDR3 sequences, with 30% to 40% found just once. Sequences were derived from PBMCs, sampled before or after stereotactic body radiation therapy (not recorded which). The receptors here all came from a donor over 45 with non-small cell lung cancer. CDR3s include the opening cysteine and the closing phenylalanine or tryptophan.

TRBV19 | CASSEATSGVLAEQYF
TRBV6-1 | CASSELGNTIYF
TRBV28 | CASSSPGQGGTNYGYTF
TRBV9 | CASSVAPGGNGAGELFF
TRBV20-1 | CSARRGNTIYF
TRBV27 | CDSLPPGRRYEQFF
TRBV20-1 | CSAADSGGSTDTQYF
TRBV28 | CASSLSANYGYTF
TRBV24-1 | CATIYFGPGGLQDTQYF
TRBV12-3/TRBV12-4 | CASSRTTKGDARYF
TRBV28 | CASSWRRGSVGDTQYF
TRBV6-2/TRBV6-3 | CAINDGGDTQYF
TRBV6-5 | CASSYILGGTPYNEQFF
TRBV12-3/TRBV12-4 | CASSYGAAMNTEAFF
TRBV27 | CASSHGTGRTQPQHF
TRBV7-9 | CASSLAGFTDTQYF
TRBV12-3/TRBV12-4 | CASSPTSGGNTGELFF
TRBV5-5 | CASSLGQGQGQPQHF
TRBV7-9 | CASSLWGGGARNEQFF
TRBV20-1 | CSARVPRGQGPRVNTEAFF
TRBV6-5 | CASSYYRGSYEQYF
TRBV6-1 | CASSRGGERHNSPLHF
TRBV20-1 | CSAVSRRDEQFF
TRBV19 | CASTLASTDTQYF
TRBV12-5 | CASGFEASGRVRGAVF
TRBV28 | CASLGREKLTGANVLTF
TRBV5-8 | CASSLGQGGWSNQPQHF
TRBV6-1 | CASSEGGSRTEAFF
TRBV20-1 | CSARQGANEKLFF
TRBV12-5 | CASAPGLQGEKLFF
TRBV20-1 | CSARDWVGACRAEAFF
TRBV6-1 | CASTPRDTYEQYF
TRBV19 | CASRGRLGGYTF
TRBV4-2 | CASSQELASGNNEQYF
TRBV9 | CASSAVQGFELFF
TRBV7-8 | CASSLVVTSGRGETQYF
TRBV20-1 | CSATSGPAPYEQYF
TRBV12-3/TRBV12-4 | CASSLTVVSGYTF
TRBV2 | CASRTTRSADTQYF
TRBV6-1 | CASSPTPGSGEPQHF
TRBV9 | CASSVTTSTDTQYF
TRBV11-2 | CASSLVVAGPRETQYF
TRBV5-8 | CASSLMGLANEKLFF
TRBV25-1 | CASRNPGLAGTTQYF
TRBV7-9 | CASSDSGGHETQYF
TRBV3-2 | CASSQDLLAGVQETQYF